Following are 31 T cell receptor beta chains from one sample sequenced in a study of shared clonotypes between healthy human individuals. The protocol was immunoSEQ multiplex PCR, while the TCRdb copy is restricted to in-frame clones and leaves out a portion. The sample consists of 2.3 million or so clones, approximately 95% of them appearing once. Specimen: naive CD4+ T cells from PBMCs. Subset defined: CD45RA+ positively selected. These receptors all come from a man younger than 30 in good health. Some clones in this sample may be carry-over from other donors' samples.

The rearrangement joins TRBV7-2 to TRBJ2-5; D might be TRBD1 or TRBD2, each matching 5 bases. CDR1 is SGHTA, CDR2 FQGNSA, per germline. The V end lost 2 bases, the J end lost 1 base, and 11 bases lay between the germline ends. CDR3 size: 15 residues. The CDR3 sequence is CASSLMVGVQETQYF. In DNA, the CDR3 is TGTGCCAGCAGCTTAATGGTGGGGGTCCAAGAGACCCAGTACTTC.

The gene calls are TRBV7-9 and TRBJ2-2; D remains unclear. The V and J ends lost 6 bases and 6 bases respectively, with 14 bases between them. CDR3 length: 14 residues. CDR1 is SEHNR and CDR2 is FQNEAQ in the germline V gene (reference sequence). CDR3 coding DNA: TGTGCCAGCAGGGCCAATTTAGGCGCCGGGGAGCTGTTTTTT. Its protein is CASRANLGAGELFF.

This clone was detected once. CDR3 bases: TGCGCCAGCAGCATGCCTCCGGGACAGGGGAGCTCTGGGGCCAACGTCCTGACTTTC. Its translation is CASSMPPGQGSSGANVLTF. This chain links TRBV5-1 with TRBJ2-6; 10 bases align to TRBD1. The CDR3 covers 19 residues. The germline CDR1 and CDR2 sequences are SGHRS and YFSETQ. With V trimmed by 4 bases and J by 0 bases, 10 bases remained unmatched.

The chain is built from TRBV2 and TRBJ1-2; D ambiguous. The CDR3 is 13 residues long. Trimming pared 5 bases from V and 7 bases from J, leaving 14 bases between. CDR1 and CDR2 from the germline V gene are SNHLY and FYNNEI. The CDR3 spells CASSTTTMGGYTF. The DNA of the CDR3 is TGTGCCAGCAGTACGACAACTATGGGTGGCTACACCTTC.

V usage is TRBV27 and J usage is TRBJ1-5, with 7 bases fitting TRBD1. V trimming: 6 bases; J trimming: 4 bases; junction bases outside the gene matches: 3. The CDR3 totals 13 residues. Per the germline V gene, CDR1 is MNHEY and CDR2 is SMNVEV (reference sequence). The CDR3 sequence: CASRKTGNQPQHF. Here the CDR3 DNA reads TGTGCCAGCAGAAAGACAGGGAATCAGCCCCAGCATTTT.

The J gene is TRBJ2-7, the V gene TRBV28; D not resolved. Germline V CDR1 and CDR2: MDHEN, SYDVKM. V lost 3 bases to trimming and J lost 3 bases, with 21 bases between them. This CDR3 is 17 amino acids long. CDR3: CASSFAPGATLRYEQYF. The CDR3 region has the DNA TGTGCCAGCAGTTTCGCCCCCGGCGCAACCCTCCGCTACGAGCAGTACTTC.

In DNA, the CDR3 is TGTGCCAGCAGCGTAGCGCTGTTAGGGGACAGGGGGAACACCGGGGAGCTGTTTTTT. Protein: CASSVALLGDRGNTGELFF. The V and J genes are TRBV9 and TRBJ2-2, with TRBD1 identical over 10 bases. The CDR3 sequence is 19 residues long. V shed 0 bases and J 1 base; nucleotides not matched to a gene: 9. CDR1 SGDLS and CDR2 YYNGEE come from the germline V gene.

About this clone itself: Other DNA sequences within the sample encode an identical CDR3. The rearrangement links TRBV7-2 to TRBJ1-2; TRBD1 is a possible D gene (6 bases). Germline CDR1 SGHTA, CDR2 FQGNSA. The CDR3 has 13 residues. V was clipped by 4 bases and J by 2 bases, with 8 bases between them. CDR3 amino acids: CASSYRVNYGYTF. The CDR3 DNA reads TGTGCCAGCAGCTACAGGGTGAACTATGGCTACACCTTC.

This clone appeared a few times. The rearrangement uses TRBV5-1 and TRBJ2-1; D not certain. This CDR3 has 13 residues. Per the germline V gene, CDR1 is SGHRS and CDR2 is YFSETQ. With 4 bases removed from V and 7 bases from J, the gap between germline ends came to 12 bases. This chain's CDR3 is CASSGPQRNEQFF. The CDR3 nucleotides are TGCGCCAGCAGCGGACCTCAGAGGAATGAGCAGTTCTTC.

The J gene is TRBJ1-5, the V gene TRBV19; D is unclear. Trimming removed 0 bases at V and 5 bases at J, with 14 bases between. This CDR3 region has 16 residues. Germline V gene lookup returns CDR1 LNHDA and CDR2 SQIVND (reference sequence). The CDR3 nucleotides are TGTGCCAGTAGTATAGATTTCGGGCAGCCCCATCAGCCCCAGCATTTT. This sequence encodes CASSIDFGQPHQPQHF.

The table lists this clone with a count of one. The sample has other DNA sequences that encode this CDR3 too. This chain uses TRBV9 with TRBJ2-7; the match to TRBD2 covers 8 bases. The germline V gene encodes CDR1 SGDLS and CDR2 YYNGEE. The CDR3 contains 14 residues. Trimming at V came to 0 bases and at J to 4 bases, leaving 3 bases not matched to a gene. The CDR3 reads CASSVGSGTYEQYF. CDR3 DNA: TGTGCCAGCAGCGTAGGTAGCGGGACATACGAGCAGTACTTC.

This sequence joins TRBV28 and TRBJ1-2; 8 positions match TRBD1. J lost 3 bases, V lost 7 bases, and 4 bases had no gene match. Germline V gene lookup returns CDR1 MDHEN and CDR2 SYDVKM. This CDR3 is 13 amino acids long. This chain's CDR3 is CASTTGGHYGYTF. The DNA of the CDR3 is TGTGCCAGCACCACAGGGGGTCACTATGGCTACACCTTC.

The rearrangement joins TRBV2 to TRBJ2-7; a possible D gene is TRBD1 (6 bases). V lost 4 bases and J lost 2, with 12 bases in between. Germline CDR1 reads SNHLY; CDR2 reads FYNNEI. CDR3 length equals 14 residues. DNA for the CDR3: TGTGCCAGCAGTGTAGACAGGTTGGCCTACGAGCAGTACTTC. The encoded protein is CASSVDRLAYEQYF.

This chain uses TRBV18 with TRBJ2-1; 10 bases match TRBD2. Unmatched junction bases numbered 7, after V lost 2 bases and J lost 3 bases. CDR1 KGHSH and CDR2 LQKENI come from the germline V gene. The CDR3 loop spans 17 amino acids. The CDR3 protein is CASSPVIGLAVYNEQFF. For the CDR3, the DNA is TGTGCCAGCTCACCAGTTATCGGACTAGCGGTCTACAATGAGCAGTTCTTC.

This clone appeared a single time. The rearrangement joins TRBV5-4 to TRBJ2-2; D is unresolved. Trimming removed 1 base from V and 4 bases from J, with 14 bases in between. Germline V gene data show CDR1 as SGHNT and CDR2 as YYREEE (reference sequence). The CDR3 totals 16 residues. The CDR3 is CASSLRPVMGTGELFF. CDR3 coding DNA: TGTGCCAGCAGCTTGCGCCCAGTGATGGGCACCGGGGAGCTGTTTTTT.

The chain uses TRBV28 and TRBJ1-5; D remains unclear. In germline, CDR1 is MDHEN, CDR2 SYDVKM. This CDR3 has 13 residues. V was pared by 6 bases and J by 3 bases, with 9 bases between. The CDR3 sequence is CASRLAANQPQHF. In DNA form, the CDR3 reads TGTGCCAGCAGGCTCGCTGCCAATCAGCCCCAGCATTTT.

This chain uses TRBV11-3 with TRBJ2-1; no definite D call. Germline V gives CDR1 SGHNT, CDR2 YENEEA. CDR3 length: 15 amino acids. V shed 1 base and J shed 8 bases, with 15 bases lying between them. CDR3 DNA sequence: TGTGCCAGCAGCTTAGGTTCCCCTGGATTCGATGAGCAGTTCTTC. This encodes CASSLGSPGFDEQFF.

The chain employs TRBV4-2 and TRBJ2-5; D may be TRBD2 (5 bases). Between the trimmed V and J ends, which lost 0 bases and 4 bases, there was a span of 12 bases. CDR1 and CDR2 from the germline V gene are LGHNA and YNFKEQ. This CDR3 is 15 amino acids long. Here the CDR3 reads CASSQDTGIGETQYF. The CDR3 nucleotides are TGTGCCAGCAGCCAAGATACCGGGATAGGAGAGACCCAGTACTTC.

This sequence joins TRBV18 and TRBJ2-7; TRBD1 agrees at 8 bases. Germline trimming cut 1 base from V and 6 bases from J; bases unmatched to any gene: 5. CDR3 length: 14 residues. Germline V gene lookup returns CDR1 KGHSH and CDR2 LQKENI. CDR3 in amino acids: CASSPLETGAEQYF. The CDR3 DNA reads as TGTGCCAGCTCACCACTTGAGACAGGGGCCGAGCAGTACTTC. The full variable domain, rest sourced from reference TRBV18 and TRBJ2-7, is NAGVMQNPRHLVRRRGQEARLRCSPMKGHSHVYWYRQLPEEGLKFMVYLQKENIIDESGMPKERFSAEFPKEGPSILRIQQVVRGDSAAYFCASSPLETGAEQYFGPGTRLTVT.

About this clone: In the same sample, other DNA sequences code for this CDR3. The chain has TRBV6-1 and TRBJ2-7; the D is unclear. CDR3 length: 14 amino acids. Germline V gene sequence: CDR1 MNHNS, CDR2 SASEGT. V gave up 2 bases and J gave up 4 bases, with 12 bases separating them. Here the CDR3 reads CASSEPGRSYEQYF. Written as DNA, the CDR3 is TGTGCCAGCAGTGAACCGGGCCGATCATACGAGCAGTACTTC.

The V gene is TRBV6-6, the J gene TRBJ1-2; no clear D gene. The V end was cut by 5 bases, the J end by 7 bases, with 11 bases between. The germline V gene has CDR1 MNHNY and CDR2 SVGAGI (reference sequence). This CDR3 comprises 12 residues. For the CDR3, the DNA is TGTGCCAGCAGTACTGACCGGGGTGGCTACACCTTC. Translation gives CASSTDRGGYTF.

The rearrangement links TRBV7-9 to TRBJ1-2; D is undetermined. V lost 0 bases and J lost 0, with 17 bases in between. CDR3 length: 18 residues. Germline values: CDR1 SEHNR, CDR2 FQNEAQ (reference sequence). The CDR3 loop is CASSLAIVAGAPNYGYTF. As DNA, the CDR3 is TGTGCCAGCAGCTTAGCGATCGTGGCGGGCGCTCCTAACTATGGCTACACCTTC. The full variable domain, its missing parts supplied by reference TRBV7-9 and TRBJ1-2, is DTGVSQNPRHKITKRGQNVTFRCDPISEHNRLYWYRQTLGQGPEFLTYFQNEAQLEKSRLLSDRFSAERPKGSFSTLEIQRTEQGDSAMYLCASSLAIVAGAPNYGYTFGSGTRLTVV.

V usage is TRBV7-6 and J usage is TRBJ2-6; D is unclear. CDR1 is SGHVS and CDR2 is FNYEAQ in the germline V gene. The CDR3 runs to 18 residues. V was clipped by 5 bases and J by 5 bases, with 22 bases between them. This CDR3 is CASSALKISQSRANVLTF. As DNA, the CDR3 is TGTGCCAGCAGCGCGTTAAAAATCTCACAAAGTCGGGCCAACGTCCTGACTTTC.

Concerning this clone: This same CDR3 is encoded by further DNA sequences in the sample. CDR3 nucleotide sequence: TGTGCTAGTGGTTCGCAAGAGACCCAGTACTTC. This codes for CASGSQETQYF. The rearrangement joins TRBV12-5 to TRBJ2-5, with D unclear. There are 11 residues in the CDR3. The V end was cut by 4 bases, the J end by 2 bases, with 2 bases between. Germline loops: CDR1 LGHNT, CDR2 FRNRAP.

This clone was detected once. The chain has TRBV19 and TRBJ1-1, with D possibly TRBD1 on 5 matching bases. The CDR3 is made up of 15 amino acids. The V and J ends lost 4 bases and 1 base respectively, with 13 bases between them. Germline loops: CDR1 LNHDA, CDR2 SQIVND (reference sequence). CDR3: CASSTSQGGNTEAFF. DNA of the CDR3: TGTGCCAGTAGTACTTCCCAGGGCGGGAACACTGAAGCTTTCTTT. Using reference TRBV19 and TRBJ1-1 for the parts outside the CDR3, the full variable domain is DGGITQSPKYLFRKEGQNVTLSCEQNLNHDAMYWYRQDPGQGLRLIYYSQIVNDFQKGDIAEGYSVSREKKESFPLTVTSAQKNPTAFYLCASSTSQGGNTEAFFGQGTRLTVV.

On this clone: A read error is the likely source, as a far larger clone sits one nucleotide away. The CDR3 coding sequence is TGTGCCAGCAGCTTCGATGCGGGAAGGAATAGAGAGACCCAGTACTTC. Amino acids: CASSFDAGRNRETQYF. The genes are TRBV7-9 and TRBJ2-5, with a weak D call TRBD2 (6 bases). This CDR3 contains 16 residues. Trimming took off 3 bases at V and 4 bases at J, with 18 bases between the two ends. The germline V gene encodes CDR1 SEHNR and CDR2 FQNEAQ (reference sequence).

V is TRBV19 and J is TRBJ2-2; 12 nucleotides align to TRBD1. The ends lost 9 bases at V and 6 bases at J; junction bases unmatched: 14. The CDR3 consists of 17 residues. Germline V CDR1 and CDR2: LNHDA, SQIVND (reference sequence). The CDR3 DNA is TGTGCCAGCAGGGACAGGGGGCGCGGGAGCGGGGCCGGGGAGCTGTTTTTT. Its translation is CASRDRGRGSGAGELFF.

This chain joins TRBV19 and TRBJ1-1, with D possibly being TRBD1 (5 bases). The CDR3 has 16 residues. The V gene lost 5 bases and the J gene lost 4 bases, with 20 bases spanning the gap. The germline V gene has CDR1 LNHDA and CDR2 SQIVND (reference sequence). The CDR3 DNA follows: TGTGCCAGTAGTCCAGACCCTTGGGGGGGGAGCACTGAAGCTTTCTTT. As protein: CASSPDPWGGSTEAFF.

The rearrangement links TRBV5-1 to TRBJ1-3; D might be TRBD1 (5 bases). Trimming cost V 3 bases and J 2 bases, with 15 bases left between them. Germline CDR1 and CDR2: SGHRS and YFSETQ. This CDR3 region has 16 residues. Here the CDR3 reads CASSSMAGTTGNTIYF. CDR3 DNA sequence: TGCGCCAGCAGCTCAATGGCCGGGACGACTGGAAACACCATATATTTT. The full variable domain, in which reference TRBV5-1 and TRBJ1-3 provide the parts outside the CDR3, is KAGVTQTPRYLIKTRGQQVTLSCSPISGHRSVSWYQQTPGQGLQFLFEYFSETQRNKGNFPGRFSGRQFSNSRSEMNVSTLELGDSALYLCASSSMAGTTGNTIYFGEGSWLTVV.

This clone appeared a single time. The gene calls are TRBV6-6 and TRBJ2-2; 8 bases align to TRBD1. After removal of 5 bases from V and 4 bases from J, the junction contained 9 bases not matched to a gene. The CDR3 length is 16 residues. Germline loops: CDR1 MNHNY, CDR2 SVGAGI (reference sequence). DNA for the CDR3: TGTGCCAGCAGTAGAGACCAGGGGGCAAGCACCGGGGAGCTGTTTTTT. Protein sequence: CASSRDQGASTGELFF.

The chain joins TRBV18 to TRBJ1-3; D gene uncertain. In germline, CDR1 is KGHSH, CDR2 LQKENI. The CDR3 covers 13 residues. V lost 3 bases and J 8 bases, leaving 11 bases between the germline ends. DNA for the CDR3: TGTGCCAGCTCACCCCGGGTACAAGACACCATATATTTT. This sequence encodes CASSPRVQDTIYF.